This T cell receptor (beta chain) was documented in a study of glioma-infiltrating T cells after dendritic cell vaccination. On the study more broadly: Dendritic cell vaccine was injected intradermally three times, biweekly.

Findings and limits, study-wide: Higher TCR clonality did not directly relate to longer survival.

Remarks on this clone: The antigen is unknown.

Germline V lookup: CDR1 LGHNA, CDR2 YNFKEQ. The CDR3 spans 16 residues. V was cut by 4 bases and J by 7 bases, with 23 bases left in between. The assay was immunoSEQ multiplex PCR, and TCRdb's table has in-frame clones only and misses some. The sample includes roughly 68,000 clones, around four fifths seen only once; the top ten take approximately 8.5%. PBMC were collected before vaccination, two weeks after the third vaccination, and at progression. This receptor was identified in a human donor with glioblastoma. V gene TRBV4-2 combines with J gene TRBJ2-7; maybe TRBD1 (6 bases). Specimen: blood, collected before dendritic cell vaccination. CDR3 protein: CASSPPGQIYEGEQYF. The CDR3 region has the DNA TGTGCCAGCAGCCCTCCGGGACAAATATACGAAGGTGAGCAGTACTTC.